Each of the 32 T cell receptor beta chains below was sequenced from the same sample in a study of T cells in Graves' hyperthyroidism and ophthalmopathy. TCR beta CDR3 regions were amplified from RNA transcripts. Initially, a first-round RT-PCR of the TCR CDR3 employed the HTBI primer set. A single record per CDR3 protein comes from TCRdb applying MiXCR to the multiplex PCR reads. The table lists nearly 750,000 distinct CDR3 sequences, roughly a third of them singletons. Sequenced material: blood. These receptors all stem from a woman aged 40 to 50 with Graves' hyperthyroidism.

With respect to this clonotype: This may stem from a read error, because a much larger clone lies one nucleotide away. The gene calls are TRBV20-1 and TRBJ2-7; 8 bases match TRBD1. Trimming cost V 2 bases and J 0 bases; bases outside gene matches: 9. The CDR3 length is 16 residues. Germline V gene data show CDR1 as DFQATT and CDR2 as SNEGSKA (reference sequence). This CDR3 is CSARSRGTGSSYEQYF. For the CDR3, the DNA is TGCAGTGCTAGATCACGTGGGACAGGAAGCTCCTACGAGCAGTACTTC.

This chain links TRBV19 with TRBJ1-1, with D possibly being TRBD1 (5 bases). Germline V gives CDR1 LNHDA, CDR2 SQIVND (reference sequence). The V end was cut by 8 bases, the J end by 0 bases, with 16 bases between. The CDR3 extends over 15 amino acids. The CDR3 DNA reads as TGTGCCAGTGCTAGAGCAGGGTCCATGAACACTGAAGCTTTCTTT. Translated, it gives CASARAGSMNTEAFF. Supplemented by reference TRBV19 and TRBJ1-1, the full variable domain reads DGGITQSPKYLFRKEGQNVTLSCEQNLNHDAMYWYRQDPGQGLRLIYYSQIVNDFQKGDIAEGYSVSREKKESFPLTVTSAQKNPTAFYLCASARAGSMNTEAFFGQGTRLTVV.

Ten or more counts support this clonotype. Here the CDR3 DNA reads TGTGCCAGCAGTGAATCCCACAGATACTACACCTTC. Protein sequence: CASSESHRYYTF. This chain connects TRBV25-1 to TRBJ1-2; no clear D gene. The germline V and J ends were trimmed by 1 base and 10 bases, with 10 bases remaining between them. The length of the CDR3 is 12 residues. Germline CDR1 reads MGHDK; CDR2 reads SYGVNS.

Turning to this clonotype: The junction differs from germline at one of its ends, possibly a read error. The rearrangement links TRBV30 to TRBJ1-1; D not certain. The germline V gene has CDR1 GTSNPN and CDR2 SVGIG (reference sequence). This CDR3 contains 13 residues. This chain's CDR3 is CAWSVLSDTKAFF. The CDR3 bases are TGTGCCTGGAGTGTACTGTCCGACACTAAAGCTTTCTTT.

This clonotype came up a few times. J is TRBJ2-5 and V is TRBV5-1; D is possibly TRBD1 or TRBD2 (6 bases each). Germline V gene data show CDR1 as SGHRS and CDR2 as YFSETQ. This CDR3 has 13 amino acids. V was cut by 9 bases and J by 4 bases, with 16 bases left in between. The CDR3 DNA reads as TGCGCCACCAGGATTGAGGGGGGAGAGACCCAGTACTTC. This encodes CATRIEGGETQYF.

A word on this clonotype: A much larger clone is a single base away; this may be a read error. The gene calls are TRBV29-1 and TRBJ2-7; TRBD1 matches 9 bases. The CDR3 runs to 14 residues. Per germline, CDR1 SQVTM and CDR2 ANQGSEA. V shed 7 bases, J shed 5 bases, and the junction held 12 bases outside the gene matches. The CDR3 loop is CSAFTGTGKDEQYF. The CDR3, as DNA: TGCAGCGCTTTCACCGGGACAGGGAAAGACGAGCAGTACTTC.

The chain joins TRBV6-6 to TRBJ2-5; a possible D gene is TRBD2 (6 bases). The CDR3 covers 16 residues. Trimming took off 4 bases at V and 0 bases at J, with 15 bases between the two ends. The germline CDR1 and CDR2 sequences are MNHNY and SVGAGI (reference sequence). The CDR3 nucleotides read TGTGCCAGCAGTTCTTCAAGCCGGGGGAACCAAGAGACCCAGTACTTC. It translates to CASSSSSRGNQETQYF.

The chain uses TRBV7-9 and TRBJ2-3; D unresolved. V shed 4 bases and J shed 1 base, with 15 bases lying between them. The germline V gene has CDR1 SEHNR and CDR2 FQNEAQ (reference sequence). The CDR3 extends over 16 amino acids. CDR3 residues: CASSSPKFGGTDTQYF. The CDR3, as DNA: TGTGCCAGCAGCTCCCCTAAGTTTGGGGGCACAGATACGCAGTATTTT.

This clonotype was observed at least ten times. This chain links TRBV12-3 or TRBV12-4 with TRBJ2-5; TRBD1 agrees at 7 bases. The CDR3 is made up of 14 amino acids. The V segment lost 5 bases and the J segment 4 bases; nucleotides outside the gene matches: 7. The CDR3 nucleotides read TGTGCCAGCAGTCGACAGGGTACGAGAGAGACCCAGTACTTC. Protein product: CASSRQGTRETQYF.

The J gene is TRBJ2-7, the V gene TRBV7-9, with 12 nucleotides matching TRBD2. Germline loops: CDR1 SEHNR, CDR2 FQNEAQ (reference sequence). The ends lost 5 bases at V and 7 bases at J; junction bases unmatched: 12. The CDR3 length is 16 residues. CDR3: CASSPRTSGIGYEQYF. The CDR3 DNA is TGTGCCAGCAGCCCTCGGACTAGCGGGATTGGCTATGAGCAGTACTTC.

This clonotype was counted a few times. The V gene is TRBV6-6, the J gene TRBJ1-4, with 7 bases matching TRBD1. V trimming: 7 bases; J trimming: 2 bases; junction bases outside the gene matches: 13. CDR3 length: 17 residues. The germline CDR1 and CDR2 sequences are MNHNY and SVGAGI (reference sequence). For the CDR3, the DNA is TGTGCCAGCACCATTAGACGAGGGGGCGCGACTAATGAAAAACTGTTTTTT. Protein product: CASTIRRGGATNEKLFF.

This clonotype was recorded at least ten times. This chain joins TRBV7-9 and TRBJ1-1; D perhaps matches TRBD1 (5 bases). The V gene's germline CDR1 is SEHNR and CDR2 FQNEAQ (reference sequence). V lost 3 bases to trimming and J lost 7 bases, with 12 bases between them. The CDR3 is 13 residues long. CDR3 sequence (DNA): TGTGCCAGCAGCTTTAGCGGGACGCTTGAAGCTTTCTTT. Its protein product is CASSFSGTLEAFF. Based on the CDR3 plus reference TRBV7-9 and TRBJ1-1, the full variable domain is DTGVSQNPRHKITKRGQNVTFRCDPISEHNRLYWYRQTLGQGPEFLTYFQNEAQLEKSRLLSDRFSAERPKGSFSTLEIQRTEQGDSAMYLCASSFSGTLEAFFGQGTRLTVV.

This clonotype was seen more than once but under ten times. The V gene is TRBV19, the J gene TRBJ1-1, with D unresolved. The germline V and J ends were trimmed by 5 bases and 0 bases, with 16 bases remaining between them. This CDR3 region has 16 residues. Germline V gene lookup returns CDR1 LNHDA and CDR2 SQIVND (reference sequence). The CDR3 DNA is TGTGCCAGTAGTTGGGATATCGGGTTAGTGAACACTGAAGCTTTCTTT. Encoded protein: CASSWDIGLVNTEAFF.

The V call is TRBV2, the J call TRBJ2-7; TRBD2 matches at 9 bases. The CDR3 is 15 residues long. The V and J ends lost 5 bases and 7 bases, in that order; junction bases with no gene match: 12. Germline V gene lookup returns CDR1 SNHLY and CDR2 FYNNEI. CDR3 sequence: CASSPQLLAGNEQYF. Here the CDR3 DNA reads TGTGCCAGCAGTCCACAACTTCTAGCGGGAAATGAGCAGTACTTC. Combining the CDR3 with reference TRBV2 and TRBJ2-7 gives the whole variable domain EPEVTQTPSHQVTQMGQEVILRCVPISNHLYFYWYRQILGQKVEFLVSFYNNEISEKSEIFDDQFSVERPDGSNFTLKIRSTKLEDSAMYFCASSPQLLAGNEQYFGPGTRLTVT.

This clonotype was counted a few times. V usage is TRBV7-8 and J usage is TRBJ1-5; no firm D call. V lost 5 bases and J 2 bases, leaving 10 bases between the germline ends. The germline V gene encodes CDR1 SGHVS and CDR2 FQNEAQ. CDR3 length: 14 amino acids. The CDR3 spells CASSVSRGNQPQHF. DNA for the CDR3: TGTGCCAGCAGCGTATCCAGAGGCAATCAGCCCCAGCATTTT.

This clonotype was counted ten times or more. V is TRBV7-9 and J is TRBJ1-1; no reliable D call. This CDR3 has 15 residues. In germline, CDR1 is SEHNR, CDR2 FQNEAQ (reference sequence). V lost 1 base and J 2 bases, leaving 11 bases between the germline ends. The CDR3 protein is CASSLGGAANTEAFF. CDR3 bases: TGTGCCAGCAGCTTAGGGGGTGCAGCTAACACTGAAGCTTTCTTT.

This clonotype came up a few times. V and J are TRBV7-9 and TRBJ1-1; tentatively, D is TRBD1 (5 bases). From germline, CDR1 is SEHNR and CDR2 FQNEAQ (reference sequence). The CDR3 is 15 residues long. Trimming shortened V by 6 bases and J by 1 base, and 15 bases separated the two germline ends. The CDR3 DNA sequence: TGTGCCAGCAGGACAAGGGGCGCAACGAACACTGAAGCTTTCTTT. Residues: CASRTRGATNTEAFF.

This sequence joins TRBV7-2 and TRBJ1-1, with D possibly TRBD1 on 5 matching bases. V was pared by 6 bases and J by 4 bases, with 15 bases between. The CDR3 length is 14 residues. Per the germline V gene, CDR1 is SGHTA and CDR2 is FQGNSA. The CDR3 nucleotides read TGTGCCAGCAGTACGCAGGTGGGGGGCACTGAAGCTTTCTTT. Encoded protein: CASSTQVGGTEAFF.

The chain couples TRBV19 to TRBJ2-7; 11 nucleotides line up with TRBD2. Germline trimming cut 6 bases from V and 3 bases from J; bases unmatched to any gene: 7. Germline assignment: CDR1 LNHDA and CDR2 SQIVND (reference sequence). The CDR3 sequence is 15 residues long. The CDR3, as DNA: TGTGCCAGTAGACCGACTAGCGGGGTTCTCTACGAGCAGTACTTC. As protein: CASRPTSGVLYEQYF.

This sequence joins TRBV29-1 and TRBJ1-5; weak D call: TRBD1 (5 bases). The V gene lost 3 bases and the J gene lost 6 bases, with 12 bases spanning the gap. The CDR3 spans 13 residues. The V gene's germline CDR1 is SQVTM and CDR2 ANQGSEA. CDR3 DNA: TGCAGCGTTGACGACAGTTTAAGTCAGCCCCAGCATTTT. Translation gives CSVDDSLSQPQHF.

The sample holds a few counts of this clonotype. This sequence joins TRBV7-2 and TRBJ1-2; perhaps TRBD1 as D (6 bases). The CDR3 sequence is 17 residues long. V was pared by 1 base and J by 5 bases, with 20 bases between. Germline-derived CDR1 and CDR2 are SGHTA and FQGNSA. CDR3 loop: CASSLGALGHFGYGYTF. CDR3 coding DNA: TGTGCCAGCAGCTTAGGGGCGCTGGGACACTTCGGTTATGGCTACACCTTC.

The chain links TRBV25-1 to TRBJ2-3; 10 bases align to TRBD1. The V gene's germline CDR1 is MGHDK and CDR2 SYGVNS. J was trimmed by 4 bases and V by 8 bases; bases with no gene match: 9. CDR3 length: 15 residues. This CDR3 reads CASAIGTGEADTQYF. CDR3 DNA sequence: TGTGCCAGCGCGATTGGGACAGGGGAGGCAGATACGCAGTATTTT.

The chain couples TRBV6-5 to TRBJ1-1; D is unresolved. Germline V gene data show CDR1 as MNHEY and CDR2 as SVGAGI. There are 14 residues in the CDR3. Deletions cut 5 bases from V and 1 base from J, with 11 bases between. CDR3 sequence (DNA): TGTGCCAGCAGTCACAGCGAGGGGAACACTGAAGCTTTCTTT. Translated: CASSHSEGNTEAFF.

This clonotype was counted at least ten times. The chain joins TRBV20-1 to TRBJ1-6; weak D call: TRBD1 (5 bases). The CDR3 contains 15 residues. Trimming shortened V by 3 bases and J by 14 bases, and 23 bases separated the two germline ends. Germline CDR1 DFQATT, CDR2 SNEGSKA (reference sequence). For the CDR3, the DNA is TGCAGTGCTAGCTTAGGTGCAGGGACCCGATTGGCCCTCCACTTT. The encoded protein is CSASLGAGTRLALHF.

This clonotype has only a few counts. The rearrangement links TRBV7-2 to TRBJ2-2; TRBD1 aligns across 7 bases. Losses at the gene ends were 1 base for V and 8 bases for J; bases not matched to a gene: 19. The CDR3 runs 19 residues. Germline CDR1 is SGHTA and CDR2 is FQGNSA. DNA of the CDR3: TGTGCCAGCAGCTTAGGGCGGACGGAACAGGGGATGCCATGGGGGGAGCTGTTTTTT. Translating gives CASSLGRTEQGMPWGELFF.

The V gene is TRBV20-1, the J gene TRBJ2-5, with a weak D call TRBD2 (6 bases). Between the trimmed V and J ends, which lost 3 bases and 11 bases, there was a span of 16 bases. The germline V gene encodes CDR1 DFQATT and CDR2 SNEGSKA (reference sequence). The CDR3 covers 12 residues. The CDR3 sequence: CSASTSTDTQYF. Here the CDR3 DNA reads TGCAGTGCTAGTACTAGCACAGATACGCAGTACTTC.

This clonotype appeared a few times. The chain carries TRBV7-8 and TRBJ2-5; TRBD2 matches at 15 bases. The CDR3 is 19 residues long. J was trimmed by 0 bases and V by 2 bases; bases with no gene match: 7. Germline values: CDR1 SGHVS, CDR2 FQNEAQ. The CDR3 DNA is TGTGCCAGCAGCTTATGGGGGGGGACTAGCGGGAGGAACCAAGAGACCCAGTACTTC. Its protein is CASSLWGGTSGRNQETQYF.

This clonotype was counted at least ten times. The chain carries TRBV29-1 and TRBJ1-2; D call uncertain. CDR1 is SQVTM and CDR2 is ANQGSEA in the germline V gene. V lost 8 bases and J 4 bases, leaving 17 bases between the germline ends. The length of the CDR3 is 13 residues. CDR3 region: CSSRRSQSYGYTF. CDR3 in DNA: TGCAGCTCCCGGAGGTCACAATCCTATGGCTACACCTTC.

This clonotype was observed many times. This chain uses TRBV5-1 with TRBJ2-6; 7 nucleotides agree with TRBD1. V lost 4 bases, J lost 2 bases, and 3 bases stayed unmatched. This CDR3 is built from 15 residues. Germline V gene data show CDR1 as SGHRS and CDR2 as YFSETQ. Here the CDR3 reads CASSVTGPGANVLTF. The CDR3 DNA reads as TGCGCCAGCAGCGTGACAGGGCCTGGGGCCAACGTCCTGACTTTC.

The chain links TRBV19 to TRBJ2-7; 9 bases match TRBD2. The V and J ends lost 5 bases and 5 bases, in that order; junction bases with no gene match: 4. The CDR3 spans 13 residues. Germline V gene lookup returns CDR1 LNHDA and CDR2 SQIVND (reference sequence). The CDR3 DNA reads TGTGCCAGTAGTCCAGCGGGAGGAGACGAGCAGTACTTC. This codes for CASSPAGGDEQYF.

This clonotype was observed many times. The V call is TRBV5-6, the J call TRBJ1-1, with TRBD1 identical over 8 bases. From germline, CDR1 is SGHDT and CDR2 YYEEEE. The CDR3 is 15 amino acids. J gave up 5 bases and V 0 bases, and 6 bases lay outside the gene matches. The CDR3 DNA sequence: TGTGCCAGCAGCTTGGTAGGCAGGGGGCGTACTGAAGCTTTCTTT. This gives the protein CASSLVGRGRTEAFF. Full variable domain (remainder filled in from reference TRBV5-6 and TRBJ1-1): DAGVTQSPTHLIKTRGQQVTLRCSPKSGHDTVSWYQQALGQGPQFIFQYYEEEERQRGNFPDRFSGHQFPNYSSELNVNALLLGDSALYLCASSLVGRGRTEAFFGQGTRLTVV.

This clonotype has at least ten counts. The V call is TRBV20-1, the J call TRBJ1-1, with D perhaps matching TRBD1 (5 bases). From germline, CDR1 is DFQATT and CDR2 SNEGSKA (reference sequence). Trimming left V 5 bases short and J 4 bases short, with 14 bases between. The CDR3 is 13 residues long. The CDR3 DNA follows: TGCAGTGCTGACGGGGGAGCGAGCACTGAAGCTTTCTTT. Translated: CSADGGASTEAFF.